These 4 T cell receptor beta chains share one sample of origin, sequenced in a study of T cells in localized non-small cell lung cancer. Only in-frame clones appear in the TCRdb table, and some are missing; sequencing was by immunoSEQ multiplex PCR. The sample has more than 50,000 clones; under 85% are singletons. The material was peripheral blood, obtained before any cancer treatment. The receptors come from a female donor older than 55 with stage II squamous cell lung carcinoma.

This clone was observed a single time. The genes are TRBV12-1 and TRBJ1-3. TRBV12-1 is a pseudogene segment. The length of the CDR3 is 12 residues. The CDR3 region has the DNA TGTGCCAGCAGCCCTGACCGAAACACCATATATTTT. Its protein product is CASSPDRNTIYF.

This clone was seen once. The CDR3 sequence: CASSSQTGGNQPQHF. CDR3 nucleotide sequence: TGTGCCAGCAGCTCCCAGACAGGGGGCAATCAGCCCCAGCATTTT. The chain employs TRBV11-2 and TRBJ1-5; the match to TRBD1 covers 8 bases. The CDR3 is 15 amino acids. Germline CDR1 SGHAT, CDR2 FQNNGV. Germline trimming cut 4 bases from V and 2 bases from J; bases unmatched to any gene: 4. The full variable domain, with the rest looked up from reference TRBV11-2 and TRBJ1-5, is EAGVAQSPRYKIIEKRQSVAFWCNPISGHATLYWYQQILGQGPKLLIQFQNNGVVDDSQLPKDRFSAERLKGVDSTLKIQPAKLEDSAVYLCASSSQTGGNQPQHFGDGTRLSIL.

The rearrangement links TRBV6-5 to TRBJ1-2; 9 bases fit TRBD1. The CDR3 runs 14 residues. The germline V gene encodes CDR1 MNHEY and CDR2 SVGAGI. After removal of 6 bases from V and 6 bases from J, the junction contained 8 bases not matched to a gene. Written as DNA, the CDR3 is TGTGCCAGCAGAGGGACAGGGATCGGAGATGGCTACACCTTC. This gives the protein CASRGTGIGDGYTF.

The J gene is TRBJ2-6, the V gene TRBV9, with D unclear. The ends were cut back, 2 bases at V and 1 base at J, with 4 bases in the middle. Germline CDR1 and CDR2: SGDLS and YYNGEE. The CDR3 spans 14 residues. This CDR3 is CASSVGSGANVLTF. The CDR3 DNA is TGTGCCAGCAGCGTGGGTTCTGGGGCCAACGTCCTGACTTTC.